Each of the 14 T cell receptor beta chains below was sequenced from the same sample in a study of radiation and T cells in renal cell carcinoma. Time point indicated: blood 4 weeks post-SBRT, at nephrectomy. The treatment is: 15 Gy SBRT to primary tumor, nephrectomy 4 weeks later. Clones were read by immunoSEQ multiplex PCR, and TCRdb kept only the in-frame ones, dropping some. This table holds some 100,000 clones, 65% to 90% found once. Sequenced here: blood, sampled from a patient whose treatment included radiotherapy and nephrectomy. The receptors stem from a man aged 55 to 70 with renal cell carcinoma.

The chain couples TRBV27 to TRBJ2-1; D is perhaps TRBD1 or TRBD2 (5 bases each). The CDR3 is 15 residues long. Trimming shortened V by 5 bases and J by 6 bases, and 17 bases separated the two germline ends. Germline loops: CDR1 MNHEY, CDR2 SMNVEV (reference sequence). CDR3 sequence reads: CASSPGQYGANEQFF. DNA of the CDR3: TGTGCCAGCAGTCCAGGGCAATACGGGGCCAATGAGCAGTTCTTC.

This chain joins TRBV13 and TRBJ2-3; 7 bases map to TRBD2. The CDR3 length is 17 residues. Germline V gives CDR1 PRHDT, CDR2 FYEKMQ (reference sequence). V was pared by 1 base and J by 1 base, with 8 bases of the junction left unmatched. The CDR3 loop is CASSLAAGARGTDTQYF. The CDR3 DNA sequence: TGTGCCAGCAGCTTAGCCGCGGGAGCGAGGGGCACAGATACGCAGTATTTT.

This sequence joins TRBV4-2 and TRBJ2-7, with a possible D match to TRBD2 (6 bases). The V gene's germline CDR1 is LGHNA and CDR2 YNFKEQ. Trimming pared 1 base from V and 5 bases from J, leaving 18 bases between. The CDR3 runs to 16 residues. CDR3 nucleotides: TGTGCCAGCAGCCAAGGGCCTTGGAGGGCCCTCCACGAGCAGTACTTC. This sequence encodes CASSQGPWRALHEQYF.

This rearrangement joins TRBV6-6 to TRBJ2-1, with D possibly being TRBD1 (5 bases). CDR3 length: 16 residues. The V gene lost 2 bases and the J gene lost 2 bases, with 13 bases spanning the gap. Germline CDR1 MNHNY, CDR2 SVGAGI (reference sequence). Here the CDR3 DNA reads TGTGCCAGCAGTTACACCCAACAGGTCCCCTACAATGAGCAGTTCTTC. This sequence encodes CASSYTQQVPYNEQFF.

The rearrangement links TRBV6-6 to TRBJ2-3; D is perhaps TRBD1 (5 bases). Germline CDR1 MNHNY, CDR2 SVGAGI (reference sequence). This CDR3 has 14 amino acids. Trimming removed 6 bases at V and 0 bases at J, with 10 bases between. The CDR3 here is CASSRQISTDTQYF. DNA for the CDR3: TGTGCCAGCAGCCGACAGATTAGCACAGATACGCAGTATTTT.

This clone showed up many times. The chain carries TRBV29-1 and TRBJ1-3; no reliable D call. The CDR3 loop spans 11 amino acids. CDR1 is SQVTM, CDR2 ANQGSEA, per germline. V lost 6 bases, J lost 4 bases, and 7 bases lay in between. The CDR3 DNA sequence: TGCAGCGTCTTAGTCGGAAACACCATATATTTT. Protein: CSVLVGNTIYF.

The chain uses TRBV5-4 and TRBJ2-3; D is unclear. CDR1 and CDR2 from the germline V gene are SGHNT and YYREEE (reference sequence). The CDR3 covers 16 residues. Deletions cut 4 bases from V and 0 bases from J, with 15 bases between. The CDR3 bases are TGTGCCAGCAGCCCCACCGCGTCTACTAGCACAGATACGCAGTATTTT. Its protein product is CASSPTASTSTDTQYF.

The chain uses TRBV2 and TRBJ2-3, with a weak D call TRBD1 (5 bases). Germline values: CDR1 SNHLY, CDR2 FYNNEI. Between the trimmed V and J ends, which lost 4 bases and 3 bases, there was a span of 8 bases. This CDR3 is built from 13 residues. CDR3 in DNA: TGTGCCAGCAGTGGTGACAGTACAGATACGCAGTATTTT. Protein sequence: CASSGDSTDTQYF.

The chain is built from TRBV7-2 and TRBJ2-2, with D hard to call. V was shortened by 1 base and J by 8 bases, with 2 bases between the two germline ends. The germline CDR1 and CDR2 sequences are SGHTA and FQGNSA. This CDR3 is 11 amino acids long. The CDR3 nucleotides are TGTGCCAGCAGCTTAGAGGGGGAGCTGTTTTTT. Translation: CASSLEGELFF.

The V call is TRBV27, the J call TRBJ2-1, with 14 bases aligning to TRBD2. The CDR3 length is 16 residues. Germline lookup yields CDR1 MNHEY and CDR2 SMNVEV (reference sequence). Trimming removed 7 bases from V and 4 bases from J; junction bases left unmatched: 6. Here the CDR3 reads CASNRLAGGGYNEQFF. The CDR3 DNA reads TGTGCCAGCAACAGACTAGCGGGAGGGGGATACAATGAGCAGTTCTTC.

The CDR3 protein is CAIRGTSGNTGELFF. The CDR3 coding sequence is TGTGCCATCAGGGGAACTAGCGGCAACACCGGGGAGCTGTTTTTT. The chain joins TRBV7-2 to TRBJ2-2, with 8 bases identical to TRBD2. The CDR3 covers 15 residues. V lost 10 bases and J lost 2; bases outside the gene matches: 9. The germline V gene encodes CDR1 SGHTA and CDR2 FQGNSA.

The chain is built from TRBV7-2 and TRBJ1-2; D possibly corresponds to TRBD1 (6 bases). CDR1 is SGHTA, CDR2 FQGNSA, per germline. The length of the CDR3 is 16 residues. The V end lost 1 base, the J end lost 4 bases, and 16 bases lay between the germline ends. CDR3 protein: CASSLGLPVQGYGYTF. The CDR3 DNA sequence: TGTGCCAGCAGCTTAGGGCTGCCCGTACAGGGCTATGGCTACACCTTC.

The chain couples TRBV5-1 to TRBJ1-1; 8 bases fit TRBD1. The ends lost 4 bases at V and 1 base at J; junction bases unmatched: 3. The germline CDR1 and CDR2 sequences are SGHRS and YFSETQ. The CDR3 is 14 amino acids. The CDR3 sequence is CASSGTGGNTEAFF. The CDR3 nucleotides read TGCGCCAGCAGCGGTACAGGGGGGAACACTGAAGCTTTCTTT.

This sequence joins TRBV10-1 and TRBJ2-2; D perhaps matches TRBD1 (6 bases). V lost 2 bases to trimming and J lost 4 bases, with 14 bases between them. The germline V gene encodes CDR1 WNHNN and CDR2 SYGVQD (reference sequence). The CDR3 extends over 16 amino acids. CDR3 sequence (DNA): TGCGCCAGCAGTGAGACTCGAGGGGGTTTCACCGGGGAGCTGTTTTTT. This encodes CASSETRGGFTGELFF.